The rows below give T cell receptor beta chains drawn from one sample of a study of blood T cell repertoires in COVID-19. Sequencing was performed with immunoSEQ multiplex PCR; in TCRdb, only in-frame clones are kept and a portion is missing. The table lists about 260,000 clones, about 85% of them singletons, with 13% in the top ten. Material for sequencing was peripheral blood. The receptors were sampled from a human donor in a cohort sampled during active COVID-19. The CDR3 runs from the conserved cysteine through the conserved F or W. A D gene is named only where the DNA matches it firmly. Clone size appears in some rows only: once, few, many, or a class for an expanded clone.

size	V	D	J	DNA	CDR3
-	TRBV6-5	-	TRBJ2-3	TGTGCCAGCAGAGACAGGGACTCCTTAGATACGCAGTATTTT	CASRDRDSLDTQYF
-	TRBV27	TRBD1	TRBJ1-2	TGTGCCAGCAGTGCTTGGACAGGGGATGTGAGTGGCTACACCTTC	CASSAWTGDVSGYTF
-	TRBV28	-	TRBJ2-7	TGTGCCAGCAGGGAGCCTAGTGCCTACGAGCAGTACTTC	CASREPSAYEQYF
-	TRBV9	-	TRBJ1-5	TGTGCCAGCAGCCCCGGGAGTCTAAATCAGCCCCAGCATTTT	CASSPGSLNQPQHF
few	TRBV7-2	TRBD1	TRBJ1-2	TGTGCCAGCAGCCTGGGACAGGGGGGGGATGGCTACACCTTC	CASSLGQGGDGYTF
-	TRBV2	TRBD2	TRBJ2-5	TGTGCCAGCGCGGGAGGTTCGGAGACCCAGTACTTC	CASAGGSETQYF
-	TRBV5-5	-	TRBJ1-6	TGTGCCAGCCGCAGGGACATCCATTCACCCCTCCACTTT	CASRRDIHSPLHF
-	TRBV6-5	TRBD1	TRBJ1-1	TGTGCCAGCAGTTACTTACAGGGGCCGGCTTTCTTT	CASSYLQGPAFF
-	TRBV28	-	TRBJ2-2	TGTGCCAGCAGTTCTAATCTCCCCGGGGAGCTGTTTTTT	CASSSNLPGELFF
-	TRBV15	-	TRBJ2-2	TGTGCCACCAGCAGAGACGGTGGTCAAATGGGGGAGCTGTTTTTT	CATSRDGGQMGELFF
-	TRBV7-2	TRBD1	TRBJ2-3	TGTGCCAGCAGCCTCGGGACAGGGTTGGATACGCAGTATTTT	CASSLGTGLDTQYF
-	TRBV7-2	-	TRBJ2-5	TGTGCCAGCAGCTTAGCGCGAGCTAGCGCCGAGACCCAGTACTTC	CASSLARASAETQYF
-	TRBV7-8	TRBD1	TRBJ1-6	TGTGCCAGCAGCGCTCCGGGACAGGGCGCTTCACCCCTCCACTTT	CASSAPGQGASPLHF
once	TRBV3-1/TRBV3-2	TRBD2	TRBJ2-5	TGTGCCAGCAGCCAAGATCGGGTAGCGGGATTAGAGACCCAGTACTTC	CASSQDRVAGLETQYF
-	TRBV15	TRBD1	TRBJ1-1	TGTGCCACCAGCAGAGAAGGCCACAGGGGGCGCGGGGAGGACACTGAAGCTTTCTTT	CATSREGHRGRGEDTEAFF
-	TRBV7-9	-	TRBJ2-6	TGTGCCAGCAGCTTCACAAGGGGCTCTGGGGCCAACGTCCTGACTTTC	CASSFTRGSGANVLTF
-	TRBV7-9	TRBD1	TRBJ2-7	TGTGCCAGCAGCTCCATACGAGAGGGACAGATGCAGTACTTC	CASSSIREGQMQYF
-	TRBV5-8	-	TRBJ1-6	TGTGCCAGCAGCTCCGATACAGGAATCTTTAATTCACCCCTCCACTTT	CASSSDTGIFNSPLHF
few	TRBV25-1	TRBD1	TRBJ2-6	TGTGCCAGCAGTGAAGGGACAGTTGGGGCCAACGTCCTGACTTTC	CASSEGTVGANVLTF
-	TRBV2	TRBD2	TRBJ2-5	TGTGCCAGCACTACCGGGGAGGGTCGAGAGACCCAGTACTTC	CASTTGEGRETQYF
-	TRBV18	TRBD1	TRBJ2-3	TGTGCCAGCTCACCACCGGGACAGGGCACAGATACGCAGTATTTT	CASSPPGQGTDTQYF
-	TRBV25-1	TRBD2	TRBJ2-3	TGTGCCAGCAGTGAATCGAAGAGACTAGCGCAGATAGATACGCAGTATTTT	CASSESKRLAQIDTQYF
-	TRBV21-1	-	TRBJ2-7	TGTGCCAGCATCTCAGGCGACCGCTACGAGCAGTACTTC	CASISGDRYEQYF
-	TRBV28	-	TRBJ1-1	TGTGCCAGCAGCTCGAGCCGCTACGCAGCTTTCTTT	CASSSSRYAAFF
-	TRBV3-1/TRBV3-2	-	TRBJ2-3	TGTGCCAGCAGCCAAGCCCTCGGCGGGTCCGATACGCAGTATTTT	CASSQALGGSDTQYF
-	TRBV6-5	-	TRBJ1-2	TGTGCCAGCAGCCCGGGGAGGGGACTCTATGGCTACACCTTC	CASSPGRGLYGYTF
few	TRBV2	-	TRBJ1-3	TGTGCCAGCAGCGGGGGACCCCCGGGCTCTGGAAACACCATATATTTT	CASSGGPPGSGNTIYF
-	TRBV4-1	-	TRBJ2-2	TGCGCCAGCAGCCAAGGGAGGGCTTTCAACACCGGGGAGCTGTTTTTT	CASSQGRAFNTGELFF
-	TRBV4-1	-	TRBJ1-6	TGCGCCAGCAGCCAAGAACCGGAGGGATGGAATTCACCCCTCCACTTT	CASSQEPEGWNSPLHF
-	TRBV12-3/TRBV12-4	-	TRBJ2-5	TGTGCCAGCAGTTTCGATGGTCGCGGCCAGTACTTC	CASSFDGRGQYF
-	TRBV7-3	TRBD1	TRBJ2-2	TGTGCCACCGGACAGGGGAACACCGGGGAGCTGTTTTTT	CATGQGNTGELFF
-	TRBV6-2/TRBV6-3	TRBD2	TRBJ2-2	TGTGCCAGCAGTTCGGCAGCGGGAGGGCCCGGGGAGCTGTTTTTT	CASSSAAGGPGELFF
once	TRBV2	TRBD1	TRBJ1-5	TGTGCCAGCACACAGGGGCGGAATCAGCCCCAGCATTTT	CASTQGRNQPQHF
-	TRBV5-6	TRBD2	TRBJ2-3	TGTGCCAGCAGCCCGGGAGGTTCCCAGGCAGATACGCAGTATTTT	CASSPGGSQADTQYF
-	TRBV5-6	TRBD1	TRBJ2-7	TGTGCCAGCAGCGAGGACAGGGGTTACGAGCAGTACTTC	CASSEDRGYEQYF
-	TRBV12-3/TRBV12-4	-	TRBJ2-3	TGTGCCAGCACCCGCGCAGATACGCAGTATTTT	CASTRADTQYF
-	TRBV2	-	TRBJ1-1	TGTGCCAGCAGTGACGGGGGGTGGTCTGAAGCTTTCTTT	CASSDGGWSEAFF
-	TRBV9	-	TRBJ1-6	TGTGCCAGCAGCGTACGGGAGGGCAATTCACCCCTCCACTTT	CASSVREGNSPLHF
-	TRBV19	-	TRBJ2-1	TGTGCCAGTAGTATACGGTCCGCGCACTACAATGAGCAGTTCTTC	CASSIRSAHYNEQFF
-	TRBV28	-	TRBJ2-1	TGTGCCAGCAGTCTACTATACAATGAGCAGTTCTTC	CASSLLYNEQFF
-	TRBV18	TRBD2	TRBJ2-1	TGTGCCAGCTCACCAACTAGCGGGAGCCGCAATGAGCAGTTCTTC	CASSPTSGSRNEQFF